This TCR beta chain is drawn from a study of vaccination and CD4 T cells after COVID-19. About the research overall: Two mRNA vaccine doses were given, either BNT162b2 or mRNA-1273. Cells were stimulated with overlapping spike peptides from SARS-CoV-2, HCoV-NL63, HCoV-OC43 and HCoV-229E.

The treatment denotes: roughly nine-day PBMC culture with coronavirus spike peptide pools or control peptides (ViraFEST assay). CDR3 length equals 16 residues. Germline V gene sequence: CDR1 MNHEY, CDR2 SVGAGI. Trimming removed 4 bases at V and 0 bases at J, with 13 bases between. The Oncomine TCR Beta short-read assay was applied to DNA of cultured CD4+ T cells. TCRdb reanalysed the PCR reads using MiXCR and keeps one entry per CDR3 protein. The sample has 10,000 or so distinct CDR3 sequences, about 50% seen once. A few counts support this clonotype. Its antigen is as yet unknown. The TCR was taken from a human donor who had recovered from COVID-19. The sequenced material came from CD4+ T cells from blood, cultured in vitro. The chain is built from TRBV6-5 and TRBJ1-3, with D perhaps matching TRBD1 (6 bases). The CDR3 DNA sequence: TGTGCCAGCAGTTTCGGACAGCGGAGCTCTGGAAACACCATATATTTT. Translating it yields CASSFGQRSSGNTIYF.